The 20 T cell receptor beta chains reported below all come from one sample, sequenced in a study of blood T cells in healthy people across ages. The authors ran a second PCR of roughly 6 to 12 cycles using a sample-barcoded 5' primer and a J-beta primer mix. TCRdb processed the 5' RACE reads anew with MiXCR; each CDR3 protein has one entry. The top ten clones hold more than 3% of a sample with 750,000 to 850,000 distinct CDR3 sequences, 20% to 30% of them seen once. These sequences were also reported in another study, on T cells of mothers and their children.

Sequencing was performed on blood. Receptor source: a boy aged 10-17 years in good health.

This chain links TRBV7-2 with TRBJ1-2; D may be TRBD1 (5 bases). The CDR3 is 15 amino acids. Germline-derived CDR1 and CDR2 are SGHTA and FQGNSA. The V and J ends lost 1 base and 7 bases respectively, with 16 bases between them. CDR3 protein: CASSLEDGGISGYTF. The CDR3 nucleotides are TGTGCCAGCAGCTTAGAGGACGGGGGGATCAGTGGCTACACCTTC. Full variable domain (missing parts from reference TRBV7-2 and TRBJ1-2): GAGVSQSPSNKVTEKGKDVELRCDPISGHTALYWYRQSLGQGLEFLIYFQGNSAPDKSGLPSDRFSAERTGGSVSTLTIQRTQQEDSAVYLCASSLEDGGISGYTFGSGTRLTVV.

The chain uses TRBV14 and TRBJ2-3; tentatively, D is TRBD1 (5 bases). This CDR3 comprises 14 residues. Germline V CDR1 and CDR2: SGHDN, FVKESK. Trimming removed 5 bases from V and 3 bases from J, with 12 bases in between. The DNA for the CDR3 is TGTGCCAGCAGCAAGGGGCCGGAAACAGATACGCAGTATTTT. Its protein product is CASSKGPETDTQYF.

The V call is TRBV29-1, the J call TRBJ2-7, with D possibly being TRBD1 (6 bases). CDR1 SQVTM and CDR2 ANQGSEA come from the germline V gene. Trimming took 3 bases from V and 10 from J, leaving 19 bases between them. CDR3 length: 13 residues. The CDR3, as DNA: TGCAGCGTTGATACAGGGCTGCAAGATACCCAGTACTTC. Protein product: CSVDTGLQDTQYF.

This clonotype showed up just a few times. The chain combines TRBV15 with TRBJ2-7; TRBD1 agrees at 9 bases. Per the germline V gene, CDR1 is LNHNV and CDR2 is YYDKDF (reference sequence). Trimming cost V 5 bases and J 0 bases; bases outside gene matches: 5. The CDR3 sequence is 15 residues long. CDR3 sequence reads: CATSGPGQGSYEQYF. Here the CDR3 DNA reads TGTGCCACCAGCGGGCCGGGACAGGGCTCCTACGAGCAGTACTTC.

This clonotype has a handful of counts. J is TRBJ2-3 and V is TRBV7-2; 13 bases are a match to TRBD2. This CDR3 has 16 residues. Looked up from germline, CDR1 is SGHTA and CDR2 is FQGNSA. After removal of 5 bases from V and 3 bases from J, the junction contained 5 bases not matched to a gene. Here the CDR3 DNA reads TGTGCCAGCAGCACGGGACTAGCGGGACGAACAGATACGCAGTATTTT. This sequence encodes CASSTGLAGRTDTQYF.

This clonotype has a handful of counts. V and J are TRBV12-3 or TRBV12-4 and TRBJ2-2, with 10 positions matching TRBD1. The CDR3 length is 14 residues. J was trimmed by 7 bases and V by 6 bases; bases with no gene match: 5. The CDR3 spells CASSDRGLNGELFF. The CDR3 DNA sequence: TGTGCCAGCAGCGACAGGGGGCTGAACGGGGAGCTGTTTTTT.

The V call is TRBV20-1, the J call TRBJ2-5, with D unresolved. The J call may be mistaken, given a closer DNA end match to TRBJ2-7. Germline values: CDR1 DFQATT, CDR2 SNEGSKA (reference sequence). This CDR3 spans 11 amino acids. The CDR3 loop reads CSARPVYEQYF. In DNA form, the CDR3 reads TGCAGTGCTAGACCGGTCTACGAGCAGTACTTC.

V usage is TRBV4-3 and J usage is TRBJ2-3; 13 nucleotides match TRBD2. The CDR3 totals 16 residues. The V gene end was trimmed by 4 bases and the J gene end by 4 bases; junction bases not matched to a gene: 5. Germline CDR1 LGHNA, CDR2 YSLEER. CDR3 DNA sequence: TGCGCCAGCAGCCGAAGGACTAGCGGGAGTTCAGATACGCAGTATTTT. The encoded protein is CASSRRTSGSSDTQYF.

This clonotype was seen repeatedly, ten times or more. The gene calls are TRBV20-1 and TRBJ2-7; TRBD2 agrees at 8 bases. This CDR3 has 18 residues. Germline loops: CDR1 DFQATT, CDR2 SNEGSKA (reference sequence). V lost 0 bases and J lost 7; bases outside the gene matches: 20. For the CDR3, the DNA is TGCAGTGCTAGAGATCTGGACTCAAGCGGGGGACCTCCAGGAGAGCAGTACTTC. It is translated as CSARDLDSSGGPPGEQYF.

This clonotype was picked up many times. The rearrangement links TRBV4-1 to TRBJ2-1; D is possibly TRBD2 (5 bases). In germline, CDR1 is MGHRA, CDR2 YSYEKL. Trimming left V 6 bases short and J 5 bases short, with 17 bases between. The CDR3 consists of 15 residues. The chain's CDR3 is CASRLRGIGNNEQFF. CDR3 coding DNA: TGCGCCAGCAGGCTACGAGGGATAGGTAACAATGAGCAGTTCTTC.

This clonotype was found a few times. The chain has TRBV7-9 and TRBJ1-2; 8 bases are a match to TRBD1. This CDR3 has 13 residues. V lost 4 bases and J lost 6; bases outside the gene matches: 4. From germline, CDR1 is SEHNR and CDR2 FQNEAQ (reference sequence). The CDR3 DNA reads TGTGCCAGCAGCTCCAGGACAGGGAATGGCTACACCTTC. This gives the protein CASSSRTGNGYTF. Based on the CDR3 plus reference TRBV7-9 and TRBJ1-2, the full variable domain is DTGVSQNPRHKITKRGQNVTFRCDPISEHNRLYWYRQTLGQGPEFLTYFQNEAQLEKSRLLSDRFSAERPKGSFSTLEIQRTEQGDSAMYLCASSSRTGNGYTFGSGTRLTVV.

The CDR3 DNA reads TGTGCCAGCCGGGACGAACTCGATGAGCAGTTCTTC. Translating it yields CASRDELDEQFF. This chain uses TRBV10-3 with TRBJ2-1; D assignment may be TRBD1 or TRBD2 (5 bases each). The CDR3 is made up of 12 amino acids. Trimming stripped 10 bases from V and 8 bases from J, with 15 bases between. Germline-derived CDR1 and CDR2 are ENHRY and SYGVKD.

The chain combines TRBV23-1 with TRBJ2-7; TRBD2 is a possible D gene (6 bases). TRBV23-1 is recorded as an ORF, its role being uncertain. Trimming shortened V by 1 base and J by 0 bases, and 13 bases separated the two germline ends. This CDR3 region has 16 residues. CDR3 protein: CASSQYRSGSSYEQYF. For the CDR3, the DNA is TGCGCCAGCAGTCAATACCGTAGCGGAAGCTCCTACGAGCAGTACTTC.

The chain links TRBV7-8 to TRBJ2-1; 8 nucleotides align to TRBD2. The V and J ends lost 5 bases and 4 bases, in that order; junction bases with no gene match: 10. The germline V gene has CDR1 SGHVS and CDR2 FQNEAQ. The CDR3 has 16 amino acids. The CDR3 bases are TGTGCCAGCAGCGTAGGTCAGCTAGCGGGTTACAATGAGCAGTTCTTC. Translation: CASSVGQLAGYNEQFF.

V and J are TRBV9 and TRBJ2-5; 7 nucleotides line up with TRBD2. The CDR3 sequence is 12 residues long. Germline CDR1 and CDR2: SGDLS and YYNGEE. Germline trimming cut 7 bases from V and 3 bases from J; bases unmatched to any gene: 3. In nucleotides, the CDR3 is TGTGCCAGCGGTCGGGGGGAAGAGACCCAGTACTTC. It yields the protein CASGRGEETQYF.

Notes on this clonotype: One base away lies a much larger clone, so this may be a sequencing read error. This chain links TRBV29-1 with TRBJ2-5; TRBD1 is a possible D gene (5 bases). The V and J ends lost 1 base and 2 bases respectively, with 5 bases between them. The germline V gene has CDR1 SQVTM and CDR2 ANQGSEA. The CDR3 contains 12 residues. The CDR3 nucleotides are TGCAGCGTTGAAGGACAGCAAGAGACCCAGTACTTC. It specifies CSVEGQQETQYF.

This clonotype was seen a few times. This chain connects TRBV6-2 or TRBV6-3 to TRBJ1-1; D is uncertain. Germline loops: CDR1 MNHEY, CDR2 SVGEGT. Trimming cost V 5 bases and J 8 bases, with 12 bases left between them. This CDR3 comprises 12 residues. In nucleotides, the CDR3 is TGTGCCAGCAGTATTGGACGGAAGGAAGCTTTCTTT. Residues: CASSIGRKEAFF.

In this sample, this clonotype turned up a few times. The J gene is TRBJ1-1, the V gene TRBV4-2; the D is unclear. The CDR3 totals 14 residues. V lost 4 bases and J lost 0, with 9 bases in between. The germline V gene encodes CDR1 LGHNA and CDR2 YNFKEQ. This CDR3 is CASSLPDLNTEAFF. CDR3 DNA: TGTGCCAGCAGCCTACCGGATTTGAACACTGAAGCTTTCTTT.

This clonotype was detected a few times. This chain joins TRBV2 and TRBJ1-1; the match to TRBD1 covers 9 bases. The CDR3 extends over 15 amino acids. CDR1 is SNHLY and CDR2 is FYNNEI in the germline V gene. Unmatched junction bases numbered 5, after V lost 4 bases and J lost 2 bases. DNA for the CDR3: TGTGCCAGCAGTGCACAGGGGGCCATCAACACTGAAGCTTTCTTT. Translated, it gives CASSAQGAINTEAFF.

This clonotype showed up just a few times. The chain uses TRBV6-5 and TRBJ1-2; D remains unclear. Deletions cut 0 bases from V and 4 bases from J, with 6 bases between. The CDR3 has 13 residues. Germline V gene lookup returns CDR1 MNHEY and CDR2 SVGAGI. CDR3 sequence (DNA): TGTGCCAGCAGTTACTCGCGATCCTATGGCTACACCTTC. This encodes CASSYSRSYGYTF.